The 6 T cell receptor beta chains below were found in one sample sequenced in a study of cytomegalovirus exposure and HLA in healthy donors. 60 Vbeta and 13 Jbeta primers were used in PCR. The assay was immunoSEQ multiplex PCR, and TCRdb's table has in-frame clones only and misses some. The table has 110,000 to 150,000 clones, about 80% seen once; the top ten hold 4.5%. The sample was PBMCs. The receptors originated from a man aged 35-49 years in good health and CMV-seronegative.

V is TRBV7-2 and J is TRBJ2-7, with D possibly being TRBD2 (6 bases). From germline, CDR1 is SGHTA and CDR2 FQGNSA. The CDR3 sequence is 13 residues long. V lost 2 bases and J lost 6, with 11 bases in between. The CDR3 DNA follows: TGTGCCAGCAGCTTACCGTGGGGAGGCGAGCAGTACTTC. Protein sequence: CASSLPWGGEQYF.

This sequence joins TRBV28 and TRBJ2-2; TRBD1 agrees at 11 bases. The V and J ends lost 7 bases and 1 base, in that order; junction bases with no gene match: 8. There are 17 residues in the CDR3. CDR1 is MDHEN and CDR2 is SYDVKM in the germline V gene. The CDR3 spells CASTQGGQGENTGELFF. CDR3 bases: TGTGCCAGCACCCAGGGGGGACAGGGGGAGAACACCGGGGAGCTGTTTTTT.

This chain uses TRBV7-2 with TRBJ2-5; 9 bases fit TRBD2. The length of the CDR3 is 17 residues. After removal of 3 bases from V and 5 bases from J, the junction contained 13 bases not matched to a gene. Germline CDR1 and CDR2: SGHTA and FQGNSA. The chain's CDR3 is CASSFPAVRGGRETQYF. In DNA form, the CDR3 reads TGTGCCAGCAGCTTTCCGGCCGTGCGGGGGGGCAGGGAGACCCAGTACTTC.

This CDR3 is CASSKLAGGNNEQFF. The CDR3 DNA sequence: TGTGCCAGTAGTAAACTAGCGGGGGGCAACAATGAGCAGTTCTTC. The rearrangement uses TRBV19 and TRBJ2-1; 12 nucleotides agree with TRBD2. The CDR3 totals 15 residues. Germline CDR1 is LNHDA and CDR2 is SQIVND (reference sequence). V trimming: 4 bases; J trimming: 5 bases; junction bases outside the gene matches: 3.

The chain has TRBV11-2 and TRBJ1-1; 8 bases are a match to TRBD1. Trimming removed 7 bases from V and 3 bases from J; junction bases left unmatched: 13. Germline loops: CDR1 SGHAT, CDR2 FQNNGV. The CDR3 is 16 residues long. The CDR3 loop reads CASTTGGAGWYTEAFF. For the CDR3, the DNA is TGTGCCAGCACCACAGGGGGGGCCGGATGGTACACTGAAGCTTTCTTT.

As concerns this clone: Compared with germline, one end of the junction differs, possibly owing to a read error. The genes are TRBV6-5 and TRBJ2-5, with 7 positions matching TRBD1. Germline lookup yields CDR1 MNHEY and CDR2 SVGAGI. The CDR3 totals 15 residues. CDR3 in amino acids: CASGYGMGQQETQYF. In nucleotides, the CDR3 is TGTGCCAGCGGTTACGGGATGGGACAGCAAGAGACCCAGTACTTC.